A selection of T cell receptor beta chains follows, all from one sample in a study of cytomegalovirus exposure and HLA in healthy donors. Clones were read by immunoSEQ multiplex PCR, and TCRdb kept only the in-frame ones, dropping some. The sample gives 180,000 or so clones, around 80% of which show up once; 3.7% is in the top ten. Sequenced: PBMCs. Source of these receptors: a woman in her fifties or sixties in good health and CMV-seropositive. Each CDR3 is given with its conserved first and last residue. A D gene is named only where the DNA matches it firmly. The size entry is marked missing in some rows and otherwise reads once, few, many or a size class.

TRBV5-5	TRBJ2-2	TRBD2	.	TGTGCCAGCAGCTCCTTAGCGGGAGCTATCACCGGGGAGCTGTTTTTT	CASSSLAGAITGELFF
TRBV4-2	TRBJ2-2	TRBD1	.	TGTGCCAGCAGCTCCAAGGGGGCTGGCGGGGAGCTGTTTTTT	CASSSKGAGGELFF
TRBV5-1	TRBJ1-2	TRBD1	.	TGCGCCAGCAGCAAGGAGGGACAGCCCTCGAGGGGCTACACCTTC	CASSKEGQPSRGYTF
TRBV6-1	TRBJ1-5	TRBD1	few	TGTGCCAGCAGTGAAAACAGGGGAAGCAATCAGCCCCAGCATTTT	CASSENRGSNQPQHF
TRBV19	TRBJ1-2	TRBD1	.	TGTGCCAGTAGTCTTCCGACAGGGGTCGTGTATGGCTACACCTTC	CASSLPTGVVYGYTF
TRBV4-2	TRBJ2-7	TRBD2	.	TGTGCCAGCAGCCCGACTAGCGGGGACGACTACGAGCAGTACTTC	CASSPTSGDDYEQYF
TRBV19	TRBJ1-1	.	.	TGTGCCAGTACGGGACTGTGGGGCGTTACGAACACTGAAGCTTTCTTT	CASTGLWGVTNTEAFF
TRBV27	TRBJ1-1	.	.	TGTGCCAGCAGGGCTCAGGGGATTGGCACTGAAGCTTTCTTT	CASRAQGIGTEAFF
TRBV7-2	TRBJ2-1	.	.	TGTGCCAGCAGCTCTCGGGTCAATGAGCAGTTCTTC	CASSSRVNEQFF
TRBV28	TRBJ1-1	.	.	TGTGCCAGCAGTTTCATCCGAAACGGGGCTTTCTTT	CASSFIRNGAFF
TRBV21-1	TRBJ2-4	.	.	TGTGCCAGCAGCAAAGAGCAACAGGGGGACATTCAGTACTTC	CASSKEQQGDIQYF
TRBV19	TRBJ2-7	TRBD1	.	TGTGCCAGTTCCCGGGACAGTAGCTCCTACGAGCAGTACTTC	CASSRDSSSYEQYF
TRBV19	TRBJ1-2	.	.	TGTGCCAGTAGCTCACTCGGAGATGGCTACACCTTC	CASSSLGDGYTF
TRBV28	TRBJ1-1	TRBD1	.	TGTGCCAGCAGTGCCCCATGGACAGGGATGAACACTGAAGCTTTCTTT	CASSAPWTGMNTEAFF
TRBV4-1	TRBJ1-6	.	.	TGCGCCAGCAGCCTAGACCCCGGACAGCCATATTCACCCCTCCACTTT	CASSLDPGQPYSPLHF
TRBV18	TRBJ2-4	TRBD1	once	TGTGCCAGCTCACCGACAGGGGGCATAGAGGCCAAAAACAGTCAGTACTTC	CASSPTGGIEAKNSQYF
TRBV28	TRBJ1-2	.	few	TGTGCCAGCAGCCCTCAGGGCTATGGCTACACCTTC	CASSPQGYGYTF
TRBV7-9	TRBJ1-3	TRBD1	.	TGTGCCAGCAGCTTAGATCGCGGGCAGGGGGCGAGCTCTGGAAACACCATATATTTT	CASSLDRGQGASSGNTIYF
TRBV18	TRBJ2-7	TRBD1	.	TGTGCCAGCTCAACGACAGGGGGGCCCGGCGAGCAGTACTTC	CASSTTGGPGEQYF